What follows describes a single TCR beta chain. Its ends do not fully match the called genes, so a read error is possible. The sample belongs to a study of blood T cells in healthy people across ages. A second PCR, run for roughly 7 to 11 cycles, used a sample-barcoded 5' primer plus a J-beta primer mix. Each CDR3 protein gets one entry after TCRdb re-called the 5' RACE reads with MiXCR. The sample includes around 870,000 distinct CDR3 sequences, around 26% of them seen just once. Per germline, CDR1 MGHDK and CDR2 SYGVNS. The CDR3 has 15 residues. The sequenced sample was blood. This chain uses TRBV25-1 with TRBJ1-3; a possible D gene is TRBD1 (6 bases). The TCR sequence derives from a woman aged 80 or older in good health. The CDR3 is CAGREQGLSGNTIYF. CDR3 coding DNA: TGTGCCGGCAGGGAACAGGGACTCTCTGGAAACACCATATATTTT.